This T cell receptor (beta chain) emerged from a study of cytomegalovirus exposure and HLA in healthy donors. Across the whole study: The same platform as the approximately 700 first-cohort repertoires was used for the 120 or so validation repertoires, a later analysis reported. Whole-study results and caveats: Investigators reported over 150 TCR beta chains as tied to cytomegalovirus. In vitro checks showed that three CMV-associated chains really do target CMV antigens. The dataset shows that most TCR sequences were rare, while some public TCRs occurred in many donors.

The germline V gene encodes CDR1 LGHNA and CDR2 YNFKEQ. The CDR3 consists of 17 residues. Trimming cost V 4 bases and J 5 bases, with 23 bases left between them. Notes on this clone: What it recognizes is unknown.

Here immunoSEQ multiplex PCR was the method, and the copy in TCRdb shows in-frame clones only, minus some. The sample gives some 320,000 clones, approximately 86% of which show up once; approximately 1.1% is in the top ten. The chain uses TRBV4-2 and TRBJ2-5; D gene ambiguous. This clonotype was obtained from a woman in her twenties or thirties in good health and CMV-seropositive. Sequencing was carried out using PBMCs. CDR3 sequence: CASSPLGPRPEIETQYF. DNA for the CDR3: TGTGCCAGCAGCCCCCTGGGCCCACGACCTGAGATTGAGACCCAGTACTTC.